This is a list of T cell receptor beta chains from one sample in a study of blood T cell repertoires in COVID-19. Sequencing was performed with immunoSEQ multiplex PCR; in TCRdb, only in-frame clones are kept and a portion is missing. The data hold approximately 230,000 clones, with roughly four fifths observed a single time. The source material was peripheral blood. The source is a man at least 80 years old with acute or convalescent COVID-19. Both conserved end residues are part of each CDR3. The order of the fields is V gene, J gene, D gene, clone size, CDR3 DNA, CDR3 protein. A D gene is named only where the DNA matches it firmly. Size values are once, few and many counts, or a class for expanded clones, and some rows have none.

>TRBV6-1|TRBJ1-5|.|few
TGTGCCAGCAGTGATCGTCGGGGGGCTCTTCGGAATCAGCCCCAGCATTTT
CASSDRRGALRNQPQHF
>TRBV18|TRBJ2-7|.|.
TGTGCCAGCTCACCAAGGAGTAGGTACGAGCAGTACTTC
CASSPRSRYEQYF
>TRBV6-2/TRBV6-3|TRBJ1-2|TRBD1|.
TGTGCCAGCAGTCGGACTCCAGGGGGATATGGCTACACCTTC
CASSRTPGGYGYTF
>TRBV7-9|TRBJ2-7|.|.
TGTGCCAGCAGCTTAGGGCTAGCCCTAAGAAAAGACGAGCAGTACTTC
CASSLGLALRKDEQYF
>TRBV4-2|TRBJ2-1|TRBD2|.
TGTGCCAGCAGCCAGGCGGGACTAGCGGGGGCCAATGAGCAGTTCTTC
CASSQAGLAGANEQFF
>TRBV11-2|TRBJ1-5|TRBD1|.
TGTGCCAGCAGCCAGACAGGGAATCAGCCCCAGCATTTT
CASSQTGNQPQHF
>TRBV6-5|TRBJ1-6|.|.
TGTGCCAGCCGAACCGGTGGCTATAATTCACCCCTCCACTTT
CASRTGGYNSPLHF
>TRBV10-2|TRBJ1-5|.|.
TGCGCCAGCAGGCATACTGACAGGAATCAGCCCCAGCATTTT
CASRHTDRNQPQHF
>TRBV12-3/TRBV12-4|TRBJ2-7|TRBD1|.
TGTGCCAGCAGATTTGGACAGGGCCACGAGCAGTACTTC
CASRFGQGHEQYF
>TRBV11-2|TRBJ2-7|TRBD2|once
TGTGCCAGCAGCGCTAGATCGGTAGCGGGGGTGAATGAGCAGTACTTC
CASSARSVAGVNEQYF
>TRBV10-1|TRBJ2-1|.|few
TGCGCCAGCAGTGAGTCTATAGGAGGCATGATCCCAAATGAGCAGTTCTTC
CASSESIGGMIPNEQFF
>TRBV7-9|TRBJ1-4|.|few
TGTGCCAGCAGCTTAGACCGTACTACTAATGAAAAACTGTTTTTT
CASSLDRTTNEKLFF
>TRBV20-1|TRBJ2-1|.|once
TGCAGTGCTGGGCATCCCAATGAGCAGTTCTTC
CSAGHPNEQFF
>TRBV28|TRBJ1-5|.|.
TGTGCCAGCACTTTGGGAGGCTGGGGTTCCGGGCAGCCCCAGCATTTT
CASTLGGWGSGQPQHF
>TRBV5-1|TRBJ2-3|TRBD2|once
TGCGCCAGCAGCTTGGAGGGACTAGCGGGAGGCACAGATACGCAGTATTTT
CASSLEGLAGGTDTQYF
>TRBV5-1|TRBJ1-1|TRBD1|.
TGCGCCAGCAGCTCCGACAGGGCCGGCGGGAACACTGAAGCTTTCTTT
CASSSDRAGGNTEAFF
>TRBV5-5|TRBJ1-5|TRBD1|few
TGTGCCAGCAGCTTTACAGGGGGCCGAAACAATCAGCCCCAGCATTTT
CASSFTGGRNNQPQHF
>TRBV6-5|TRBJ1-5|.|once
TGTGCCAGCAAAGTGAACCAGGGGAGTCAGCCCCAGCATTTT
CASKVNQGSQPQHF
>TRBV6-4|TRBJ2-1|TRBD1|.
TGTGCCAGCAGTCTTACTCCGGGACAGGTCTACAATGAGCAGTTCTTC
CASSLTPGQVYNEQFF
>TRBV2|TRBJ1-1|TRBD1|.
TGTGCCAGCAGTCTACAGGGGGCAGACACTGAAGCTTTCTTT
CASSLQGADTEAFF
>TRBV5-6|TRBJ1-5|.|.
TGTGCCAGCAGCTATTCGACGGGAAGGCAGTCCCAGCATTTT
CASSYSTGRQSQHF
>TRBV7-8|TRBJ1-2|.|.
TGTGCCAGCAGCCGAGGTTGGTCAGGGGAAGACGGTGGCTACACCTTC
CASSRGWSGEDGGYTF
>TRBV2|TRBJ1-2|.|.
TGTGCCAGACCGAAGGGGCAGGGATATGGCTACACCTTC
CARPKGQGYGYTF
>TRBV6-5|TRBJ1-1|.|.
TGTGCCAGCAGTTATAGCGAGGGATTGGCTTTCTTT
CASSYSEGLAFF
>TRBV3-1/TRBV3-2|TRBJ1-3|.|.
TGTGCCAGCAGCCAAGCGGGAGGCTTCTCTGGAAACACCATATATTTT
CASSQAGGFSGNTIYF
>TRBV6-1|TRBJ1-3|.|.
TGTGCCAGCAGTGAATTAAATGGAAACACCATATATTTT
CASSELNGNTIYF
>TRBV19|TRBJ2-7|.|.
TGTGCCAGTAGTATCATAGGTCAGGTTTACGAGCAGTACTTC
CASSIIGQVYEQYF
>TRBV11-2|TRBJ1-6|.|.
TGTGCCAGCAGCTTAGATACCTGGGGGAGGGGGTCACCCCTCCACTTT
CASSLDTWGRGSPLHF
>TRBV21-1|TRBJ1-5|.|.
TGTGCCAGCAGCAAAGAGACAGATCGCAATCAGCCCCAGCATTTT
CASSKETDRNQPQHF
>TRBV5-8|TRBJ1-5|.|.
TGTGCCAGCAGCTTGAGGGGGTATCAGCCCCAGCATTTT
CASSLRGYQPQHF
>TRBV30|TRBJ1-1|.|.
TGTGCCTGGAGTGTTGCCGTACTTCGGAGATTCTTT
CAWSVAVLRRFF
>TRBV27|TRBJ1-6|TRBD1|.
TGTGCCAGCAGTTTCAGGGCCGGGACAGATTCTAATTCACCCCTCCACTTT
CASSFRAGTDSNSPLHF
>TRBV4-1|TRBJ2-7|TRBD1|.
TGCGCCAGCAGCCCGCTGGGACAGGGTCCTATCTACGAGCAGTACTTC
CASSPLGQGPIYEQYF
>TRBV5-1|TRBJ2-1|.|.
TGCGCCAGCAGCTTCCAATATGAGCAGTTCTTC
CASSFQYEQFF
>TRBV25-1|TRBJ2-7|.|.
TGTGCCAGCAGTGGCGGGACAGCCTACGAGCAGTACTTC
CASSGGTAYEQYF
>TRBV24-1|TRBJ2-1|TRBD2|.
TGTGCCACCAGAGCGGGAGGGGCCAATGAGCAGTTCTTC
CATRAGGANEQFF
>TRBV10-1|TRBJ2-7|.|.
TGCGCCAGCAGTGGAAAGGGGAAGCAGTACTTC
CASSGKGKQYF
>TRBV28|TRBJ2-7|.|.
TGTGCCAGCAGTTTAGGGGGGGACACCTCCTACGAGCAGTACTTC
CASSLGGDTSYEQYF
>TRBV7-2|TRBJ2-2|.|.
TGTGCCAGCAGCTTCGGGGGGCGGCTGTTCGGGGAGCTGTTTTTT
CASSFGGRLFGELFF